This TCR beta chain was captured by sequencing in a study of T cell responses to AZD1222 COVID-19 vaccine. The data were produced by immunoSEQ multiplex PCR, yet TCRdb's version contains in-frame clones alone and is incomplete. The sample comprises approximately 150,000 clones, about 82% of which are singletons, and around 5.1% rests with the top ten. V shed 2 bases, J shed 7 bases, and the junction held 13 bases outside the gene matches. Germline V gene data show CDR1 as PRHDT and CDR2 as FYEKMQ (reference sequence). The CDR3 runs 16 residues. With regard to this clone: Its antigen is currently unknown.

Study-wide results and limits: It should be noted that donors were predominantly white British and more often female, and clonal diversity was possibly underestimated.

The clonotype comes from an adult who received the AZD1222 COVID-19 vaccine. Sample: peripheral blood, taken 28 days after the second AZD1222 dose. This rearrangement joins TRBV13 to TRBJ1-2, with 7 nucleotides matching TRBD1. This chain's CDR3 is CASSLMINRGFSGYTF. The DNA of the CDR3 is TGTGCCAGCAGCTTAATGATCAACAGGGGCTTTAGTGGCTACACCTTC.